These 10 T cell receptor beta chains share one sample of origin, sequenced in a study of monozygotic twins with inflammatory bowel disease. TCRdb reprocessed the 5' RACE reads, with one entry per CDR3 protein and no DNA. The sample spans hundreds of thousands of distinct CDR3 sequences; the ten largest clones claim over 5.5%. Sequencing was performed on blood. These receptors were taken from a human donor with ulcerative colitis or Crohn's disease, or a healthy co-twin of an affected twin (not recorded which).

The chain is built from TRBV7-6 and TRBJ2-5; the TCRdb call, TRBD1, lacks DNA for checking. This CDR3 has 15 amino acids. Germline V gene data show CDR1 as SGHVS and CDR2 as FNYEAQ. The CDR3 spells CASSFAGHLQETQYF.

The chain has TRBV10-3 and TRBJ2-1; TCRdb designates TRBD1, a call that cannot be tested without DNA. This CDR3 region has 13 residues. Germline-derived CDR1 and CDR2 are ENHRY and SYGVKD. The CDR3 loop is CAISPGVSDEQFF.

CDR3 in amino acids: CSASWVLARNTQYF. The J gene is TRBJ2-3, the V gene TRBV20-1. Germline CDR1 reads DFQATT; CDR2 reads SNEGSKA (reference sequence). The CDR3 totals 14 residues.

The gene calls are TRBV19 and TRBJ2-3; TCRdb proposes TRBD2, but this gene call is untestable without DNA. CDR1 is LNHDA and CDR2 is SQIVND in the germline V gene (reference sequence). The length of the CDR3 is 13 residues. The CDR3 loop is CASSPRTRDTQYF.

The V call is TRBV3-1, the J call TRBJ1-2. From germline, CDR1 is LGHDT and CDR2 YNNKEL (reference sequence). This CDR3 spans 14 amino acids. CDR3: CASRETGSGVGYTF.

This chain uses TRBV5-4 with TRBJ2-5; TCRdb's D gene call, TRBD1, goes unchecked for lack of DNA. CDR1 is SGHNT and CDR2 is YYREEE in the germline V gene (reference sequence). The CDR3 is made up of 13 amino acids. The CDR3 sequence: CASSQGDGETQYF. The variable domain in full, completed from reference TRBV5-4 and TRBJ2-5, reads ETGVTQSPTHLIKTRGQQVTLRCSSQSGHNTVSWYQQALGQGPQFIFQYYREEENGRGNFPPRFSGLQFPNYSSELNVNALELDDSALYLCASSQGDGETQYFGPGTRLLVL.

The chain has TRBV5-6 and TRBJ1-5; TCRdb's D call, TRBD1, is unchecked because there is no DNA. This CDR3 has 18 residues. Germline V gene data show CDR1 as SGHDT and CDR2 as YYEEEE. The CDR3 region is CASSTFGVTVKGNQPQHF.

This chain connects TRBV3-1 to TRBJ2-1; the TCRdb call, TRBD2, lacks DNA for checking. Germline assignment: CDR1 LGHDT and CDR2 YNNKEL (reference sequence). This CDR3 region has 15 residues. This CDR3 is CASSTSGSSYNEQFF.

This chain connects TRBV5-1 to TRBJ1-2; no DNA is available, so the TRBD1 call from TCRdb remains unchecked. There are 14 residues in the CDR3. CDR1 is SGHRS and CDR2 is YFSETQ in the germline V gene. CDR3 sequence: CASRVGDPVEGYTF.

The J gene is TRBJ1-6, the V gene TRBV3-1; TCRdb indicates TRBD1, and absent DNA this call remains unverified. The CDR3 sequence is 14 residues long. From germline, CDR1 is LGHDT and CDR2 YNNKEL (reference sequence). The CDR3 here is CASSQVQGNSPLHF.